Listed below are T cell receptor beta chains from one sample, sequenced in a study of CD8+CD57+ T cells in acquired aplastic anemia. TCRdb reprocessed the reads with MiXCR, giving one entry per CDR3 protein. The sample lists some 220,000 distinct CDR3 sequences, roughly 35% seen once, with roughly 1.1% in the top ten. Sequencing used sorted CD4+, CD8+, or CD8+CD57+ T cells (not recorded which) from PBMCs. These receptor sequences come from a human donor in good health, serving as a control. The CDR3 runs from the conserved cysteine through the conserved F or W. A D gene is named only where the DNA matches it firmly. Clone sizes are given selectively: once, few, many, or a class where the clone is expanded.

clone size	D gene	V gene	J gene	CDR3 DNA	CDR3 protein
NA	NA	TRBV6-2/TRBV6-3	TRBJ2-3	TGTGCCAGCAGTTACTCGATTATAGGGACGGGAAGCACAGATACGCAGTATTTT	CASSYSIIGTGSTDTQYF
many	NA	TRBV9	TRBJ1-6	TGTGCCAGCAGCGTAGCCCCGAGTTACGGGGCGCTTTCACCCCTCCACTTT	CASSVAPSYGALSPLHF
NA	NA	TRBV20-1	TRBJ1-1	TGCAGTGCTAGACCACCACGGACTGAAGCTTTCTTT	CSARPPRTEAFF
many	NA	TRBV20-1	TRBJ1-1	TGCAGTGCCAAGCAGGTGGGACCGAACACTGAAGCTTTCTTT	CSAKQVGPNTEAFF
once	TRBD1	TRBV29-1	TRBJ2-7	TGCAGTGTGTTCCAGACAGGGAATAACGAGCAGTACTTC	CSVFQTGNNEQYF
many	NA	TRBV5-1	TRBJ1-6	TGCGCCAGCAGCTTGGAGGGGACGCCGGCTTCACCCCTCCACTTT	CASSLEGTPASPLHF
once	NA	TRBV2	TRBJ1-5	TGTGCCAGCAGTGGGCCCCTCTATAGCAATCAGCCCCAGCATTTT	CASSGPLYSNQPQHF
NA	TRBD1	TRBV30	TRBJ1-6	TGTGCCTGGAGTCCCGGGACAGTTAATTCACCCCTCCACTTT	CAWSPGTVNSPLHF
many	NA	TRBV15	TRBJ2-5	TGTGCCACCAGCAGAGATTGGGGATTAGACGAGACCCAGTACTTC	CATSRDWGLDETQYF
many	TRBD2	TRBV4-1	TRBJ2-5	TGCGCCAGCAGCCAAACCGGACTAGCGGAGACCCAGTACTTC	CASSQTGLAETQYF
few	NA	TRBV12-3/TRBV12-4	TRBJ1-4	TGTGCCAGCAGTCCCGGGGACCTTAATGAAAAACTGTTTTTT	CASSPGDLNEKLFF
many	NA	TRBV20-1	TRBJ2-3	TGCAGTGCTCCGAGGAGACAGACCACAGATACGCAGTATTTT	CSAPRRQTTDTQYF
many	NA	TRBV20-1	TRBJ1-2	TGCAGTGCTAGGGCGTGGGTTCGAGGCTACACCTTC	CSARAWVRGYTF
few	TRBD1	TRBV20-1	TRBJ1-1	TGCAGTGCTAGGGACCCCGGACAGGCGCCGAGTGCTTTCTTT	CSARDPGQAPSAFF
NA	TRBD2	TRBV6-5	TRBJ2-7	TGTGCCAGCAGTTACTCGCGCGGGGGCTACGAGCAGTACTTC	CASSYSRGGYEQYF
few	NA	TRBV9	TRBJ2-1	TGTGCCAGCAGCGCCCAAGGGCCGTTTGGCAATGAGCAGTTCTTC	CASSAQGPFGNEQFF
NA	NA	TRBV7-2	TRBJ1-1	TGTGCCACAGGCCCCCCAGGGAACACTGAAGCTTTCTTT	CATGPPGNTEAFF
NA	TRBD2	TRBV18	TRBJ2-5	TGTGCCAGCTCACCAAGTAGGACTAGCCAAGAGACCCAGTACTTC	CASSPSRTSQETQYF
many	NA	TRBV9	TRBJ2-1	TGTGCCAGCAGCGCAGATCTCGGGACCAGAGAGCAGTTCTTC	CASSADLGTREQFF
many	NA	TRBV24-1	TRBJ1-2	TGTGCCACCAGTGAAACGGGGGTGAGAGGCTACACCTTC	CATSETGVRGYTF
NA	TRBD1	TRBV11-1	TRBJ1-3	TGTGCCAGCGCCCCCCAGGGACAGACCATTGGAAACACCACATATTTT	CASAPQGQTIGNTTYF
NA	NA	TRBV10-3	TRBJ1-6	TGTGCCGTCGCAGGGGTGGATTCACCCCTCCACTTT	CAVAGVDSPLHF
many	NA	TRBV4-1	TRBJ1-2	TGCGCCAGCAGCCCAGGGACAATCATCTATGGCTACACCTTC	CASSPGTIIYGYTF
NA	NA	TRBV3-1	TRBJ2-4	TGTGCCAGCAGCCAATTCGCAGTAGCCAAAAACATTCAGTACTTC	CASSQFAVAKNIQYF
many	NA	TRBV4-2	TRBJ2-7	TGTGCCAGCAGCCGAGATAGGCAGGCCTACGAGCAGTACTTC	CASSRDRQAYEQYF